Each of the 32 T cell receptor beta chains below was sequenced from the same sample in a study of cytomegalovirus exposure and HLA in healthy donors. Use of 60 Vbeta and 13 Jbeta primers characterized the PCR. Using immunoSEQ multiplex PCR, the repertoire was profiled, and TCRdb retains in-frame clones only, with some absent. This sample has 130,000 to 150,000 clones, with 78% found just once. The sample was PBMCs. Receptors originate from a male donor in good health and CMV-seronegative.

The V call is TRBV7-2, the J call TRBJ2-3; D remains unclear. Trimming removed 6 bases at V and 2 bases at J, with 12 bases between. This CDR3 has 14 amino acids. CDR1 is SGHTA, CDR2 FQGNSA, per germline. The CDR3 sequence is CASRNSFLTDTQYF. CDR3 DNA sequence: TGTGCCAGCAGAAACAGCTTTCTCACAGATACGCAGTATTTT.

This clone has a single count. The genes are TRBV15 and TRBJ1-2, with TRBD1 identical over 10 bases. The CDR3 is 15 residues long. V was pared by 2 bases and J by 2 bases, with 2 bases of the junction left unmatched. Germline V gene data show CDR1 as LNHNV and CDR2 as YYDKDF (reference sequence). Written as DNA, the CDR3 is TGTGCCACCAGCAGACCGGACAGGGGGAACTATGGCTACACCTTC. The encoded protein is CATSRPDRGNYGYTF.

DNA of the CDR3: TGCGCCAGCAGCTCGGGACTAGCGGGAGTCCTCCAAGAGACCCAGTACTTC. This sequence encodes CASSSGLAGVLQETQYF. The chain couples TRBV5-1 to TRBJ2-5; TRBD2 aligns across 14 bases. CDR3 length: 17 amino acids. V lost 3 bases and J lost 1; bases outside the gene matches: 5. The germline gives CDR1 SGHRS, CDR2 YFSETQ.

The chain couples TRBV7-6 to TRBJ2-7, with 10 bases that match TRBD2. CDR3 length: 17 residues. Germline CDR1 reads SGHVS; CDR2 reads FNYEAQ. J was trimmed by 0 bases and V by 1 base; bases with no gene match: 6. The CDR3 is CASSLVSSGGSSYEQYF. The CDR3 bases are TGTGCCAGCAGCTTAGTTTCTAGCGGGGGAAGCTCCTACGAGCAGTACTTC.

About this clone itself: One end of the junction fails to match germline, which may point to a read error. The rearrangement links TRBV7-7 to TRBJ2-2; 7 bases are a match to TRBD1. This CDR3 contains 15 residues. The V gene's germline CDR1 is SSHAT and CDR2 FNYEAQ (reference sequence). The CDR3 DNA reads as TGTGCTAGCAGCTCATCTTACAGGGGTCCCGGGGAGCTGTTTTTT. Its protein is CASSSSYRGPGELFF.

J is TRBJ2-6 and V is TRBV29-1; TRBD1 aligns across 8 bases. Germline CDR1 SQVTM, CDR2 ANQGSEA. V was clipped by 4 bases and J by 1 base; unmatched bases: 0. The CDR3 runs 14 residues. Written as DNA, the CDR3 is TGCAGCGTTGGGGACAGGTCTGGGGCCAACGTCCTGACTTTC. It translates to CSVGDRSGANVLTF.

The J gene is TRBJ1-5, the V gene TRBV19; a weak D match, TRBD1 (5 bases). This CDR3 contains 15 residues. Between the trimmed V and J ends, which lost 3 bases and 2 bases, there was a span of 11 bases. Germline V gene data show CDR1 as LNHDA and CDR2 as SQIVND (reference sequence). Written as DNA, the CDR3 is TGTGCCAGTAGTATGGGTGGGGCCGGCAATCAGCCCCAGCATTTT. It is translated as CASSMGGAGNQPQHF.

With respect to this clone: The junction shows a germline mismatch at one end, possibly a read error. For the CDR3, the DNA is TGTCCCAGCAGCTTGGTCGGTAGCCCGGCAGATGAGCAGTTCTTC. Protein sequence: CPSSLVGSPADEQFF. V usage is TRBV5-4 and J usage is TRBJ2-1; D unresolved. Germline V gene lookup returns CDR1 SGHNT and CDR2 YYREEE (reference sequence). CDR3 length: 15 residues.

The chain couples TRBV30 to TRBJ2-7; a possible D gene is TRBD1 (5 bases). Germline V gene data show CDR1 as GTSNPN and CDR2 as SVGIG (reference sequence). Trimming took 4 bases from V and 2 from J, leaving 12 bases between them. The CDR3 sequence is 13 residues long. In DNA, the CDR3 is TGTGCCTGGAACGGTGACAGACCCTACGAGCAGTACTTC. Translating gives CAWNGDRPYEQYF.

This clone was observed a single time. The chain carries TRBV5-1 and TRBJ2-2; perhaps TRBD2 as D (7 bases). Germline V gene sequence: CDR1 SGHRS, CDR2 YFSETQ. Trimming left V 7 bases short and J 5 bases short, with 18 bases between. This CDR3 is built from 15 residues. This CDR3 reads CASSLGGVRTGELFF. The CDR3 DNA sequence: TGCGCCAGCTCGTTAGGGGGGGTCCGTACCGGGGAGCTGTTTTTT.

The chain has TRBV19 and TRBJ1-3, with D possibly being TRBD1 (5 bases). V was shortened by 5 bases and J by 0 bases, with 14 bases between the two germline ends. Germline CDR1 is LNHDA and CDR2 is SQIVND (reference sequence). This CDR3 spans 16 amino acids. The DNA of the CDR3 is TGTGCCAGTAGTGTGGGACTTCTCACCTCTGGAAACACCATATATTTT. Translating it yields CASSVGLLTSGNTIYF.

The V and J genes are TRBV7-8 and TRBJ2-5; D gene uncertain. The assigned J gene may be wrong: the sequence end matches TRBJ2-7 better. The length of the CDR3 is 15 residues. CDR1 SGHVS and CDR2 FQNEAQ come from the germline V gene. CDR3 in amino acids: CASSGRPVNSYEQYF. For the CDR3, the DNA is TGTGCCAGCAGCGGGCGACCTGTTAACTCCTACGAGCAGTACTTC.

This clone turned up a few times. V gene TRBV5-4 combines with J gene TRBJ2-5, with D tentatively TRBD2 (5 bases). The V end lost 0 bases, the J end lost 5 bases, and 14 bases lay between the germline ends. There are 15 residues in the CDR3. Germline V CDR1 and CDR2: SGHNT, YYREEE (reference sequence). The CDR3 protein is CASSLGPATRETQYF. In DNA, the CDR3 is TGTGCCAGCAGCTTGGGACCTGCAACTAGGGAGACCCAGTACTTC.

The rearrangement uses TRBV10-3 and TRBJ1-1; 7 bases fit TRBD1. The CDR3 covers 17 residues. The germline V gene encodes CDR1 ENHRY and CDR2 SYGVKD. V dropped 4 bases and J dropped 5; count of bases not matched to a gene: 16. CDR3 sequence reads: CAISGTTGEGVRTEAFF. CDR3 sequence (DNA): TGTGCCATCAGTGGGACTACAGGGGAAGGGGTTAGGACTGAAGCTTTCTTT.

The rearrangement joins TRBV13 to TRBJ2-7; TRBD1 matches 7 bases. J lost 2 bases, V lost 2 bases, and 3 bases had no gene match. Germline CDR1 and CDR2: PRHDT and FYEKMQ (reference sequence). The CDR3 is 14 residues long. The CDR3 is CASSLLGQAYEQYF. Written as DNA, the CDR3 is TGTGCCAGCAGCTTACTTGGACAGGCCTACGAGCAGTACTTC.

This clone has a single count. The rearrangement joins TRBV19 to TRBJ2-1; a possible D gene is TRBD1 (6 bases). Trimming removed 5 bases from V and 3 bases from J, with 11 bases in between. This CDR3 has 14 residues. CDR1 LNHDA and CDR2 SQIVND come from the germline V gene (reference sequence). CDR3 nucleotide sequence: TGTGCCAGTAGTCGGACAGAACTCTACAATGAGCAGTTCTTC. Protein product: CASSRTELYNEQFF.

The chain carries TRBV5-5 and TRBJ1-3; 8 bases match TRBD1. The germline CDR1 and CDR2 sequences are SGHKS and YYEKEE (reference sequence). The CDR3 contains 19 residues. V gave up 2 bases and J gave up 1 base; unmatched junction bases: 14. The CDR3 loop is CASSFAGQGVPWSGNTIYF. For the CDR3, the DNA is TGTGCCAGCAGCTTCGCAGGACAGGGAGTTCCTTGGTCTGGAAACACCATATATTTT.

CDR3 region: CASSLRLADTDTQYF. The CDR3 bases are TGTGCCAGCAGCTTACGACTAGCTGACACAGATACGCAGTATTTT. The chain employs TRBV7-3 and TRBJ2-3, with 7 bases aligning to TRBD2. The trim removed 2 bases at V and 2 bases at J, leaving 4 bases unmatched. The CDR3 extends over 15 amino acids. The germline V gene encodes CDR1 SGHTA and CDR2 FQGTGA.

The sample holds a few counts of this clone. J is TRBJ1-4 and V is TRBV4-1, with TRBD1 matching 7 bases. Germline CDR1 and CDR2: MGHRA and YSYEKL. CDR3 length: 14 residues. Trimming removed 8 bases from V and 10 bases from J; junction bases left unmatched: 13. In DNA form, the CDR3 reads TGCGCCAGCGGCTCCACAGGGGATCTGGGAAAACTGTTTTTT. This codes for CASGSTGDLGKLFF.

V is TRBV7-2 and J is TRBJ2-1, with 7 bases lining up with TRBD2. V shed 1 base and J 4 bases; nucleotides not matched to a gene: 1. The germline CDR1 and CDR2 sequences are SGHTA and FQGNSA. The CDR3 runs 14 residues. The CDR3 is CASSLDGGYNEQFF. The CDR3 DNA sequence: TGTGCCAGCAGCTTAGACGGGGGGTACAATGAGCAGTTCTTC.

The CDR3 nucleotides are TGTGCCAGCAGTAGAGGTACCTATGGCTACACCTTC. As protein: CASSRGTYGYTF. V usage is TRBV25-1 and J usage is TRBJ1-2; D remains unclear. The CDR3 runs to 12 residues. V lost 5 bases to trimming and J lost 4 bases, with 8 bases between them. CDR1 MGHDK and CDR2 SYGVNS come from the germline V gene.

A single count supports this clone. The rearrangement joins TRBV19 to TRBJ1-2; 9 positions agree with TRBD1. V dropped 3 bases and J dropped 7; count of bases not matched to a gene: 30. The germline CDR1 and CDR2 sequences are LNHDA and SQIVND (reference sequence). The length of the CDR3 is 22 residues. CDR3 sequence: CASSIPSGKLNSRDREVFGYTF. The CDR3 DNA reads TGTGCCAGTAGTATTCCGTCTGGGAAATTAAACTCCCGGGACAGGGAGGTTTTTGGCTACACCTTC. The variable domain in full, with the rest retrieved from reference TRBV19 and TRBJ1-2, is DGGITQSPKYLFRKEGQNVTLSCEQNLNHDAMYWYRQDPGQGLRLIYYSQIVNDFQKGDIAEGYSVSREKKESFPLTVTSAQKNPTAFYLCASSIPSGKLNSRDREVFGYTFGSGTRLTVV.

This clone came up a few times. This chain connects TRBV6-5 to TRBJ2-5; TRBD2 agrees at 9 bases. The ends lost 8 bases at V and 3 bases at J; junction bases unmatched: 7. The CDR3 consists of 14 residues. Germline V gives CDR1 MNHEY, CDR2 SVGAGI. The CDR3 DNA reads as TGTGCCAGCTGGGGCGGGGGGGCGGAAGAGACCCAGTACTTC. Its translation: CASWGGGAEETQYF.

The CDR3 nucleotides are TGTGCCAGCATTCAAAGACAGGGGGGCTACAATGAGCAGTTCTTC. Translation: CASIQRQGGYNEQFF. The V gene is TRBV2, the J gene TRBJ2-1; TRBD1 matches 9 bases. The CDR3 contains 15 residues. The germline V gene encodes CDR1 SNHLY and CDR2 FYNNEI. The J segment lost 3 bases and the V segment lost 7 bases, leaving 7 bases of the junction unmatched.

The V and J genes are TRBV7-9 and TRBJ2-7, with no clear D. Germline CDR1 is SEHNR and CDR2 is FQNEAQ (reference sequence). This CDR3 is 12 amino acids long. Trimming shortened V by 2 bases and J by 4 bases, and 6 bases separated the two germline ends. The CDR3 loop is CASSLQNYEQYF. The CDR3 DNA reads TGTGCCAGCAGCTTACAGAATTACGAGCAGTACTTC.

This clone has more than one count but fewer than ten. CDR3 nucleotide sequence: TGCGCCAGCAGCCCTGGGGGGGGATTCGCCCACGAGCAGTACTTC. It translates to CASSPGGGFAHEQYF. V and J are TRBV5-1 and TRBJ2-7, with 7 bases that match TRBD2. Germline V gene lookup returns CDR1 SGHRS and CDR2 YFSETQ. The CDR3 is 15 residues long. V shed 4 bases, J shed 5 bases, and the junction held 12 bases outside the gene matches. The whole variable domain, remainder taken from reference TRBV5-1 and TRBJ2-7, is KAGVTQTPRYLIKTRGQQVTLSCSPISGHRSVSWYQQTPGQGLQFLFEYFSETQRNKGNFPGRFSGRQFSNSRSEMNVSTLELGDSALYLCASSPGGGFAHEQYFGPGTRLTVT.

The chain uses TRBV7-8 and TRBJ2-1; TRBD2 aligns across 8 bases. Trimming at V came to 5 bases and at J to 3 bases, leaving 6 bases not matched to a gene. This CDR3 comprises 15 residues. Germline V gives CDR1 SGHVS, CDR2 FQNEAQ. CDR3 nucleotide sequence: TGTGCCAGCAGCGAGGGACTAGAGAACTACAATGAGCAGTTCTTC. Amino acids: CASSEGLENYNEQFF.

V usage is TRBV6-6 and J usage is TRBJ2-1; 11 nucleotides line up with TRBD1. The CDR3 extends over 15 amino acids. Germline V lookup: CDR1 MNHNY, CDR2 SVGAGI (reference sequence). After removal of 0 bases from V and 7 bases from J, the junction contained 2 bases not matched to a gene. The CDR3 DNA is TGTGCCAGCAGTTACTCGGGGACAGGGGGAAATGAGCAGTTCTTC. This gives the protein CASSYSGTGGNEQFF.

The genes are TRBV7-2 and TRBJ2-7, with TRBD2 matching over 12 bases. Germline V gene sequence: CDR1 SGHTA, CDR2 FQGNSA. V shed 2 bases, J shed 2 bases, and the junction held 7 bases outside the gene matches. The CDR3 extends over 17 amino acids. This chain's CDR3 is CASSLPGLAGNTYEQYF. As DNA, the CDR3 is TGTGCCAGCAGCTTACCTGGACTAGCGGGGAATACCTACGAGCAGTACTTC.

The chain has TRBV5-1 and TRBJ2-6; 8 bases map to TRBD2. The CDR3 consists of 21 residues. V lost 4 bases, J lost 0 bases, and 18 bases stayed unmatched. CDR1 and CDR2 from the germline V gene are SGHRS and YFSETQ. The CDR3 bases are TGCGCCAGCAGCGGATGGGGTCTAGGGACTAGGGGACTCTCTGGGGCCAACGTCCTGACTTTC. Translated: CASSGWGLGTRGLSGANVLTF. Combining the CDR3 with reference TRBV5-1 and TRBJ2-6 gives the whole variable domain KAGVTQTPRYLIKTRGQQVTLSCSPISGHRSVSWYQQTPGQGLQFLFEYFSETQRNKGNFPGRFSGRQFSNSRSEMNVSTLELGDSALYLCASSGWGLGTRGLSGANVLTFGAGSRLTVL.

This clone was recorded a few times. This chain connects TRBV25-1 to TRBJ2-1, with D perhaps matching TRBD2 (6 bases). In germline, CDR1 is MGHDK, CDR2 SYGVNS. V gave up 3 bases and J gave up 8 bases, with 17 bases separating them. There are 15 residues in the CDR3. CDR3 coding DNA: TGTGCCAGCAGTGATACCGGGGGTCCCGGGGATGAGCAGTTCTTC. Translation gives CASSDTGGPGDEQFF.

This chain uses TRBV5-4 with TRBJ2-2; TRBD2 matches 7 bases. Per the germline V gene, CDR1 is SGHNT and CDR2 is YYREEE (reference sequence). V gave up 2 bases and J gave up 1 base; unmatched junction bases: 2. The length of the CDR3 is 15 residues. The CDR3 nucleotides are TGTGCCAGCAGCTTCCAGCGGGGGAACACCGGGGAGCTGTTTTTT. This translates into CASSFQRGNTGELFF.